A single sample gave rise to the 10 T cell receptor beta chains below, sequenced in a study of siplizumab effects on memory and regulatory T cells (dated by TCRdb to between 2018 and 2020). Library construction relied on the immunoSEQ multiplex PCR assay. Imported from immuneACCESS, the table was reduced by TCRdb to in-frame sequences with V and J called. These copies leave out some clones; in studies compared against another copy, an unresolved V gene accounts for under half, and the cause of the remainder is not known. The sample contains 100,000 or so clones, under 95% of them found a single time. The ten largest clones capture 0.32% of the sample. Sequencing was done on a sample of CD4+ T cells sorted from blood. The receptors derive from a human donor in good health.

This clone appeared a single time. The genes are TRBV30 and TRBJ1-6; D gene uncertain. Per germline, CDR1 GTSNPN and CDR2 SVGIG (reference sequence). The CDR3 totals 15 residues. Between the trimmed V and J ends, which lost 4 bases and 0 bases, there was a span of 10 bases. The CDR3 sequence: CAWIGQSSYNSPLHF. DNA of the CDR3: TGTGCCTGGATAGGGCAGAGCTCCTATAATTCACCCCTCCACTTT.

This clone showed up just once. The chain's CDR3 is CASSLFAGGPSEQFF. CDR3 coding DNA: TGTGCCAGCAGCTTATTTGCGGGGGGTCCTAGTGAGCAGTTCTTC. The gene calls are TRBV7-3 and TRBJ2-1; 8 nucleotides align to TRBD2. V lost 2 bases and J lost 9; bases outside the gene matches: 9. This CDR3 spans 15 amino acids. Germline loops: CDR1 SGHTA, CDR2 FQGTGA.

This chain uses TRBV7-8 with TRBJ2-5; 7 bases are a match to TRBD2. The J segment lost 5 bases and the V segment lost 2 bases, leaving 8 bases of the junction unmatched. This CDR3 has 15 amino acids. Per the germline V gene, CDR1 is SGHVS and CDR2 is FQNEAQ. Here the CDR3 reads CASSLTETSRETQYF. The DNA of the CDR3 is TGTGCCAGCAGCTTAACGGAGACTAGCCGGGAGACCCAGTACTTC.

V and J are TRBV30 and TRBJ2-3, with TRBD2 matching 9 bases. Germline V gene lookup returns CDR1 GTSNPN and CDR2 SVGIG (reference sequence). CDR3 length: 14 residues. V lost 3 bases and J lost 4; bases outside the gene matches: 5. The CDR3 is CAWRAGLAADTQYF. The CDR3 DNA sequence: TGTGCCTGGAGAGCGGGACTAGCAGCAGATACGCAGTATTTT.

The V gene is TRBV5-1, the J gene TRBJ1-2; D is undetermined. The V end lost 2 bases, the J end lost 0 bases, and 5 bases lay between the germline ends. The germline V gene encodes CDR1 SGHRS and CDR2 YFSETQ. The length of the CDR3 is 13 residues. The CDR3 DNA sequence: TGCGCCAGCAGCTTTACAGCTAACTATGGCTACACCTTC. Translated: CASSFTANYGYTF.

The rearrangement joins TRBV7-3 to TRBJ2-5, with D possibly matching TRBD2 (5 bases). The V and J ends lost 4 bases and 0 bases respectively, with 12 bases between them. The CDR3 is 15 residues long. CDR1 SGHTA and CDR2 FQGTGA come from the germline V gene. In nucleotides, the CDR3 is TGTGCCAGCAGCTCCGGTGGCGGGTACCAAGAGACCCAGTACTTC. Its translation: CASSSGGGYQETQYF.

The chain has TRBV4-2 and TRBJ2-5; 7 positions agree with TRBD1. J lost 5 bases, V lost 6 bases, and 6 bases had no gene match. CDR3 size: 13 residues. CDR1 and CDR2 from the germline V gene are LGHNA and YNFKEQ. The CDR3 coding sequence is TGTGCCAGCAGACAGGGGTTTGGGGAGACCCAGTACTTC. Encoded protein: CASRQGFGETQYF.

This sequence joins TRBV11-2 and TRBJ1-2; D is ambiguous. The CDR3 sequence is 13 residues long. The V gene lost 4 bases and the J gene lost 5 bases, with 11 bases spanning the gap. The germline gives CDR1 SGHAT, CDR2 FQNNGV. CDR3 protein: CASSSVNVYGYTF. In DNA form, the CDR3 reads TGTGCCAGCAGCTCCGTCAATGTTTATGGCTACACCTTC.

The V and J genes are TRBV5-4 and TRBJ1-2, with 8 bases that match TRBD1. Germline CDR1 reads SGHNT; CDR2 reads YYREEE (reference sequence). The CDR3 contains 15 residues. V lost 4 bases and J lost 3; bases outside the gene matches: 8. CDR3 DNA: TGTGCCAGCAGCCCAGGGGGCAGGGGAGACTATGGCTACACCTTC. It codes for CASSPGGRGDYGYTF. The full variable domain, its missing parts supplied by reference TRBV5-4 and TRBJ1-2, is ETGVTQSPTHLIKTRGQQVTLRCSSQSGHNTVSWYQQALGQGPQFIFQYYREEENGRGNFPPRFSGLQFPNYSSELNVNALELDDSALYLCASSPGGRGDYGYTFGSGTRLTVV.

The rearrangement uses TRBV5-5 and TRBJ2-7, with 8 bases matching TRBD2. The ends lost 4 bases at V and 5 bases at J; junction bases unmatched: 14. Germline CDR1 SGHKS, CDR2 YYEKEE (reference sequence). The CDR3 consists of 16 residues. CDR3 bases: TGTGCCAGCAGCGCACTATCCGGGACTAGTTTTAACGAGCAGTACTTC. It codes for CASSALSGTSFNEQYF.